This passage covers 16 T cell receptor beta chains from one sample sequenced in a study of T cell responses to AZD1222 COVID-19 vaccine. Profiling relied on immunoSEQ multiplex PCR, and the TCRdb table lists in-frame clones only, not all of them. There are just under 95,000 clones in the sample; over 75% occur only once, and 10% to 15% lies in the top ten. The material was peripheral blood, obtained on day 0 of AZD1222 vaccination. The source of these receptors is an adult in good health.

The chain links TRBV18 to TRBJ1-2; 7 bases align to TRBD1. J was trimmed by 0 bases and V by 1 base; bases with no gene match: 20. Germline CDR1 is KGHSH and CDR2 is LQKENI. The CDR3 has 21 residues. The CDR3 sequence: CASSPLTGAQGSIRSNYGYTF. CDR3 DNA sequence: TGTGCCAGCTCACCACTGACCGGTGCACAGGGGAGTATTCGGTCTAACTATGGCTACACCTTC.

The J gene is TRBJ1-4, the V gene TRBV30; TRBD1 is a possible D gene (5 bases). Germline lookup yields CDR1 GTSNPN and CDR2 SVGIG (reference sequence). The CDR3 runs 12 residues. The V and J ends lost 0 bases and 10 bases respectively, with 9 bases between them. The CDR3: CAWSVRGGKLFF. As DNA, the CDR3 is TGTGCCTGGAGTGTTAGGGGAGGAAAACTGTTTTTT. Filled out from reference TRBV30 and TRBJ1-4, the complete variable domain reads SQTIHQWPATLVQPVGSPLSLECTVEGTSNPNLYWYRQAAGRGLQLLFYSVGIGQISSEVPQNLSASRPQDRQFILSSKKLLLSDSGFYLCAWSVRGGKLFFGSGTQLSVL.

The CDR3 spells CASSAGEVGNIQYF. CDR3 coding DNA: TGTGCCAGCAGCGCCGGGGAGGTAGGGAACATTCAGTACTTC. V usage is TRBV7-2 and J usage is TRBJ2-4; D perhaps matches TRBD2 (6 bases). The CDR3 covers 14 residues. V was clipped by 5 bases and J by 7 bases, with 15 bases between them. CDR1 is SGHTA, CDR2 FQGNSA, per germline.

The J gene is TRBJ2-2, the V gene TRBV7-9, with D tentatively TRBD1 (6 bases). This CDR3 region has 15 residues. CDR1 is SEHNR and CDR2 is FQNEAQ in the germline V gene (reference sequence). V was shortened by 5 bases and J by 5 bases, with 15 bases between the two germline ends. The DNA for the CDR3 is TGTGCCAGCAGCCCTGTGGGGGCCTGGACCGGGGAGCTGTTTTTT. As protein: CASSPVGAWTGELFF.

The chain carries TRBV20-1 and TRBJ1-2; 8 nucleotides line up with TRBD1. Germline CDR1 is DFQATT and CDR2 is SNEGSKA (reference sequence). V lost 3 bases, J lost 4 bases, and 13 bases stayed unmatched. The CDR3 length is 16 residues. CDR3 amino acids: CSASGTLTGVGYGYTF. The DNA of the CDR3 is TGCAGTGCTAGTGGGACTTTGACAGGGGTCGGCTATGGCTACACCTTC.

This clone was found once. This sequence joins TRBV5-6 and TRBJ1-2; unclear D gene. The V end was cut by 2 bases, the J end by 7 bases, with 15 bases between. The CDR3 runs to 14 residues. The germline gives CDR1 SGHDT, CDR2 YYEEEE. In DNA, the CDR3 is TGTGCCAGCAGCTTTAGATTGGCGGGGTTTGGCTACACCTTC. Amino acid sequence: CASSFRLAGFGYTF.

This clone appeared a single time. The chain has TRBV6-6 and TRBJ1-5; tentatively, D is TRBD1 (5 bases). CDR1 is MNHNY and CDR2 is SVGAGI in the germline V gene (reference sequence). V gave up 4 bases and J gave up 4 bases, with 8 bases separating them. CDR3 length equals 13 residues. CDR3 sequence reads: CASSLRQNQPQHF. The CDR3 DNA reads TGTGCCAGCAGTTTACGACAGAATCAGCCCCAGCATTTT.

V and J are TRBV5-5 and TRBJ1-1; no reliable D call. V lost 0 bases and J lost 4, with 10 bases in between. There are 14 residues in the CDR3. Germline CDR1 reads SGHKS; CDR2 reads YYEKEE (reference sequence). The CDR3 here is CASSLARVATEAFF. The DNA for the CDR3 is TGTGCCAGCAGCTTGGCAAGGGTTGCCACTGAAGCTTTCTTT.

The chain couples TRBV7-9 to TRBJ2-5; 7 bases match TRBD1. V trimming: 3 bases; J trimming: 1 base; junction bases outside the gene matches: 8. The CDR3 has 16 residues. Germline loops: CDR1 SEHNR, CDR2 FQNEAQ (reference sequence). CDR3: CASSFPRQGLQETQYF. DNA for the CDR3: TGTGCCAGCAGCTTTCCTCGACAGGGCCTCCAAGAGACCCAGTACTTC.

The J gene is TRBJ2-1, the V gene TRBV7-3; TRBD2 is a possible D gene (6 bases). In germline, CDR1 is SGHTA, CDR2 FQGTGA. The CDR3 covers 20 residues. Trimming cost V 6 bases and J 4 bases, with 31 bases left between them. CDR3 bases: TGTGCCAGCAGTTTCCCGGAGGCGGGGACTCAATCGGGGGTATACAATGAGCAGTTCTTC. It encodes CASSFPEAGTQSGVYNEQFF.

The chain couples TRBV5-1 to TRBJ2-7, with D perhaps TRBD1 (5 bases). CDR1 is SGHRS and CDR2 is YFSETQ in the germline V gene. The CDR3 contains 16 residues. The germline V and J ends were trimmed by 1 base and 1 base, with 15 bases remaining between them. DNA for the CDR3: TGCGCCAGCAGCTTGACCGGCCAGGGTCGGTCCTACGAGCAGTACTTC. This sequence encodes CASSLTGQGRSYEQYF.

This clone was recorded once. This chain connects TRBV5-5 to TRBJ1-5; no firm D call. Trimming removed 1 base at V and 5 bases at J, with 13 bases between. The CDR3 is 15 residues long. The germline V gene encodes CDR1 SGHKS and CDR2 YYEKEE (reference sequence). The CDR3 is CASSLPGRGDQPQHF. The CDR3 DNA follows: TGTGCCAGCAGCTTGCCTGGACGAGGAGATCAGCCCCAGCATTTT. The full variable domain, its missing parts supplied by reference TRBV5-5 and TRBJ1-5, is DAGVTQSPTHLIKTRGQQVTLRCSPISGHKSVSWYQQVLGQGPQFIFQYYEKEERGRGNFPDRFSARQFPNYSSELNVNALLLGDSALYLCASSLPGRGDQPQHFGDGTRLSIL.

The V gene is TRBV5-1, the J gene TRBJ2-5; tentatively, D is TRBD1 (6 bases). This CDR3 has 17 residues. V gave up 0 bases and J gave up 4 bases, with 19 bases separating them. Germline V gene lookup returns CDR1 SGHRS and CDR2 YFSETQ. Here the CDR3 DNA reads TGCGCCAGCAGCTTGGCTCAGGGGTTCGGCCTTGCAGAGACCCAGTACTTC. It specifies CASSLAQGFGLAETQYF.

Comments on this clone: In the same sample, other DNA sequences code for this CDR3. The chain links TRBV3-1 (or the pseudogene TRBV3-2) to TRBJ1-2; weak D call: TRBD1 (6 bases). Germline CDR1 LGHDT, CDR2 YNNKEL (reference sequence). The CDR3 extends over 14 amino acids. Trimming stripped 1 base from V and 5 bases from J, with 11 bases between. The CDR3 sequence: CASSQAGEGYGYTF. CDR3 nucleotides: TGTGCCAGCAGCCAAGCAGGGGAGGGGTATGGCTACACCTTC.

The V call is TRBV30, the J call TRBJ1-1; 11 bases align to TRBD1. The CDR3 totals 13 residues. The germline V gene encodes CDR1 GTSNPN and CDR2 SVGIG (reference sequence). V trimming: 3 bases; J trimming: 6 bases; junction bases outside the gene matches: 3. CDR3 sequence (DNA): TGTGCCTGGAGAGGACAGGGGGCCGCTGAAGCTTTCTTT. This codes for CAWRGQGAAEAFF.

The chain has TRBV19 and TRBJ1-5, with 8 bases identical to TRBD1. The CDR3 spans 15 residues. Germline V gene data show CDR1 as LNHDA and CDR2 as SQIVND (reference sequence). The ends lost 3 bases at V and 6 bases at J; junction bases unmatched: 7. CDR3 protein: CASSIRDRGTQPQHF. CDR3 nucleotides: TGTGCCAGTAGTATTCGAGACAGGGGTACTCAGCCCCAGCATTTT.